This T cell receptor beta chain derives from a study of blood T cell repertoires in COVID-19. Whole-study context: The samples span acute and convalescent COVID-19 from the United States, Italy and Spain. Sources were T cells, B-cell-depleted T cells, or PBMCs; the material itself was cDNA or gDNA.

As handled by the study authors: It was from reference gene primer amplification that nucleated cell counts were estimated. Some clones are missing from TCRdb's copy, which holds only in-frame ones; the method was immunoSEQ multiplex PCR. The DNA was the basis for D and trimming; V, J and clone size are from that table. The table lists 130,000 to 150,000 clones, approximately 91% of them singletons. CDR1 and CDR2 from the germline V gene are WNHNN and SYGVQD (reference sequence). Trimming stripped 0 bases from V and 3 bases from J, with 5 bases between. The CDR3 loop spans 13 amino acids. The chain carries TRBV10-1 and TRBJ1-2; no firm D call. This clonotype originated in a man aged 70-80 years with acute or convalescent COVID-19. The sequenced sample consisted of peripheral blood. The CDR3 DNA is TGCGCCAGCAGTGAGTCAGCCGACTATGGCTACACCTTC. Encoded protein: CASSESADYGYTF.